The clone carrying this T cell receptor beta chain was observed a few times. Data came from immunoSEQ multiplex PCR; TCRdb stores just in-frame clones and leaves some out. The sample carries a few hundred thousand clones, around 87% recorded once. In assigning cohorts, the study relied on participant-reported clinical history. The data derive from a study of blood T cell repertoires in COVID-19. Study-wide context: Two negative PCRs, clearance, or symptom resolution were required of recovered Cohort 3 donors. Sites in the United States, Italy and Spain provided acute and convalescent COVID-19 samples. T cells, B-cell-depleted T cells, or PBMCs supplied cDNA or gDNA.

Germline-derived CDR1 and CDR2 are SGHRS and YFSETQ. CDR3 length: 16 residues. Trimming pared 2 bases from V and 0 bases from J, leaving 14 bases between. The sequenced sample was PBMCs or T cells enriched from blood (not recorded which). The chain joins TRBV5-1 to TRBJ1-1, with D perhaps TRBD1 (5 bases). The TCR sequence derives from a man aged 40-49 years in a cohort exposed to, infected with or recovered from COVID-19 (not recorded which). For the CDR3, the DNA is TGCGCCAGCAGCTTTACAACAGGCACCCTGAACACTGAAGCTTTCTTT. It yields the protein CASSFTTGTLNTEAFF.